The 9 T cell receptor beta chains presented below share a single source sample, sequenced in a study of blood T cell repertoires in COVID-19. Using immunoSEQ multiplex PCR, the repertoire was profiled, and TCRdb retains in-frame clones only, with some absent. This sample yields under 140,000 clones, of which 60% to 80% are seen a single time; 15% to 20% belongs to the top ten. Sequencing used peripheral blood. All receptors come from a woman older than 75 with active or convalescent COVID-19.

The genes are TRBV7-3 and TRBJ2-3; weak D call: TRBD2 (6 bases). Deletions cut 3 bases from V and 4 bases from J, with 8 bases between. CDR3 length: 13 amino acids. Germline V lookup: CDR1 SGHTA, CDR2 FQGTGA. The CDR3 sequence: CASSLTRSDTQYF. The CDR3 bases are TGTGCCAGCAGCTTGACTAGATCAGATACGCAGTATTTT.

The chain uses TRBV7-9 and TRBJ1-2; tentatively, D is TRBD1 (5 bases). Between the trimmed V and J ends, which lost 2 bases and 6 bases, there was a span of 16 bases. The CDR3 is 15 residues long. Germline CDR1 is SEHNR and CDR2 is FQNEAQ (reference sequence). The CDR3: CASSLPGPGWDGYTF. The DNA of the CDR3 is TGTGCCAGCAGCTTACCCGGGCCAGGGTGGGATGGCTACACCTTC.

This rearrangement joins TRBV23-1 to TRBJ1-1; D ambiguous. TRBV23-1 has ORF status, its function being uncertain. CDR3 size: 13 residues. Trimming pared 0 bases from V and 7 bases from J, leaving 9 bases between. This CDR3 reads CASSQSEADEAFF. CDR3 coding DNA: TGCGCCAGCAGTCAATCGGAGGCCGATGAAGCTTTCTTT.

V gene TRBV4-1 combines with J gene TRBJ1-1; no clear D gene. The CDR3 is made up of 16 amino acids. V gave up 4 bases and J gave up 3 bases, with 18 bases separating them. Germline values: CDR1 MGHRA, CDR2 YSYEKL. CDR3 in amino acids: CASSRGRGRVDTEAFF. CDR3 bases: TGCGCCAGCAGCCGTGGGCGGGGAAGAGTGGACACTGAAGCTTTCTTT.

This clone came up a few times. The rearrangement uses TRBV2 and TRBJ2-3; 10 bases match TRBD2. The CDR3 spans 17 residues. After removal of 5 bases from V and 5 bases from J, the junction contained 13 bases not matched to a gene. Germline V CDR1 and CDR2: SNHLY, FYNNEI. The CDR3 spells CASSWAAGTSVRDTQYF. In DNA, the CDR3 is TGTGCCAGCAGTTGGGCAGCCGGGACTAGCGTTAGAGATACGCAGTATTTT.

This clone was counted only a few times. This chain joins TRBV19 and TRBJ2-3, with no clear D. This CDR3 has 14 residues. V dropped 3 bases and J dropped 3 bases, with 10 bases sitting between them. Germline lookup yields CDR1 LNHDA and CDR2 SQIVND (reference sequence). CDR3 coding DNA: TGTGCCAGTAGTATTTCAGTCGTGACAGATACGCAGTATTTT. Encoded protein: CASSISVVTDTQYF.

J is TRBJ1-4 and V is TRBV15; D is ambiguous. V was shortened by 0 bases and J by 4 bases, with 3 bases between the two germline ends. The V gene's germline CDR1 is LNHNV and CDR2 YYDKDF (reference sequence). The CDR3 totals 13 residues. The CDR3 loop reads CATSRDSNEKLFF. The CDR3 DNA reads as TGTGCCACCAGCAGAGACAGTAATGAAAAACTGTTTTTT.

V and J are TRBV6-5 and TRBJ2-5; 8 nucleotides match TRBD2. The CDR3 contains 13 residues. J gave up 5 bases and V 4 bases, and 3 bases lay outside the gene matches. In germline, CDR1 is MNHEY, CDR2 SVGAGI. The CDR3 DNA is TGTGCCAGCAGTTTCGGACTAGCTGAGACCCAGTACTTC. Protein: CASSFGLAETQYF.

V gene TRBV5-4 combines with J gene TRBJ2-1; 13 bases match TRBD2. Trimming removed 0 bases from V and 6 bases from J; junction bases left unmatched: 9. CDR3 length: 18 amino acids. CDR1 is SGHNT and CDR2 is YYREEE in the germline V gene (reference sequence). CDR3 amino acids: CASSLELAGGPMGNEQFF. CDR3 nucleotides: TGTGCCAGCAGCTTGGAACTAGCGGGAGGGCCTATGGGCAATGAGCAGTTCTTC.